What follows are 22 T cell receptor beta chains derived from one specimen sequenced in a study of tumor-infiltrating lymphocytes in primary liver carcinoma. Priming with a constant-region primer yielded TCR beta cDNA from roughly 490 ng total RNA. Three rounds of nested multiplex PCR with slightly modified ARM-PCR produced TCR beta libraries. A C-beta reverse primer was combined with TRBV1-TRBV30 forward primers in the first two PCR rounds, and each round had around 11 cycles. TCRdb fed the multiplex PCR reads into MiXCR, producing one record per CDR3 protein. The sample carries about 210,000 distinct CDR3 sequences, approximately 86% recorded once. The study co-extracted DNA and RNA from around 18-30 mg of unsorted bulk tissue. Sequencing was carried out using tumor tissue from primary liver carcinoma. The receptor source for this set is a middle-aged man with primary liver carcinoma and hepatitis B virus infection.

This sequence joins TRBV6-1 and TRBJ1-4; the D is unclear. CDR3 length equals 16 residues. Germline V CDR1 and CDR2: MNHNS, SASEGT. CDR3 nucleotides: TGTGACAATAGTGAAGCGGGTATTGCAACTAATGAAAAACTGTTTTTT. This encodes CDNSEAGIATNEKLFF.

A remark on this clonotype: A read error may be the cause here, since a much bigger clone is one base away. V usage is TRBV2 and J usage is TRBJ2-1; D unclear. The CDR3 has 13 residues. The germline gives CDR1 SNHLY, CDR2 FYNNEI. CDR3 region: CASSGPSYNEHFF. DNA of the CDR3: TGTGCCAGCAGCGGTCCTTCCTACAATGAGCATTTCTTC.

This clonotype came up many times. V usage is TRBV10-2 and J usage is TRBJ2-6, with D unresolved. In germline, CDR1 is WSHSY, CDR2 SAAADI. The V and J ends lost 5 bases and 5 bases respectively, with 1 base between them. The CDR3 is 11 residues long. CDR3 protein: CASSWANVLTF. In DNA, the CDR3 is TGCGCCAGCAGTTGGGCCAACGTCCTGACTTTC.

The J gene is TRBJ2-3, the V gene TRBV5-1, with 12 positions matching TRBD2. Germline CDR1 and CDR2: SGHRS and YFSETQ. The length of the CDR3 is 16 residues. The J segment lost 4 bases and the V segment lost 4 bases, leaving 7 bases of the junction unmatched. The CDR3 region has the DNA TGCGCCAGCAGCCCCCCGACTAGCGGGAGTGCAGATACGCAGTATTTT. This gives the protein CASSPPTSGSADTQYF.

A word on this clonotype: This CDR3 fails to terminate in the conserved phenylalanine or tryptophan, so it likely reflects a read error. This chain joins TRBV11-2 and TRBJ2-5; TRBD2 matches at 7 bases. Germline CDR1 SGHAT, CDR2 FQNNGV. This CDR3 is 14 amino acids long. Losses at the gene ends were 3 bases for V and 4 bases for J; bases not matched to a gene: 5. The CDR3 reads CASSFCGGPETQYL. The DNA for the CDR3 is TGTGCCAGCAGCTTCTGCGGGGGACCAGAGACCCAGTACCTC.

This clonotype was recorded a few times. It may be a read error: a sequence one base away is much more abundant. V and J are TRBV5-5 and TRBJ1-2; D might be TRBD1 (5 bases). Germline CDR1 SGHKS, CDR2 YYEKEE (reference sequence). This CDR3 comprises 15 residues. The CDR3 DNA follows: TGTGTCAGCAGCATTCGGCCTCGGGGGAGCTATGGCTACACCTTC. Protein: CVSSIRPRGSYGYTF.

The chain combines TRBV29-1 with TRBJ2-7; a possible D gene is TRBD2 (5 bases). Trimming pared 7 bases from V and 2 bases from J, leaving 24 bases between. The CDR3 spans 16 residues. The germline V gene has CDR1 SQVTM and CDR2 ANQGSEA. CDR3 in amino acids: CSAMTPRTGTPYEQYF. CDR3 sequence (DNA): TGCAGCGCCATGACACCTAGGACTGGCACTCCCTACGAGCAGTACTTC.

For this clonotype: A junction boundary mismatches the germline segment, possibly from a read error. The CDR3 sequence is CTSSLDSESITDTQYF. CDR3 in DNA: TGTACCAGCAGCTTAGACAGTGAGAGTATAACAGATACGCAGTATTTT. The rearrangement joins TRBV11-1 to TRBJ2-3, with TRBD1 as a possible D gene (5 bases). The CDR3 covers 16 residues. Germline V CDR1 and CDR2: SGHAT, FQDESV (reference sequence).

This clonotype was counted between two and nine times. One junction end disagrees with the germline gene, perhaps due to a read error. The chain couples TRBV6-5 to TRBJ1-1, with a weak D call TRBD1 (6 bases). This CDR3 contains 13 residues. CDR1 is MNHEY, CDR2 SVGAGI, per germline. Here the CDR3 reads CAGSRAGETEAFF. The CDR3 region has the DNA TGTGCCGGCAGTAGGGCAGGGGAAACAGAAGCTTTCTTT.

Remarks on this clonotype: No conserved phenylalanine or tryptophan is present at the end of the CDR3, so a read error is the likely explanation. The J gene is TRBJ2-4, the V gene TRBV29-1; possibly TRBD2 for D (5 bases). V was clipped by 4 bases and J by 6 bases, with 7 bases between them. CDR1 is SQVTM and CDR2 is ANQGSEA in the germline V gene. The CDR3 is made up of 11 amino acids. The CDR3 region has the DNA TGCAGCGTTGGAGAGGGAAACATTCAGTACTAC. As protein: CSVGEGNIQYY.

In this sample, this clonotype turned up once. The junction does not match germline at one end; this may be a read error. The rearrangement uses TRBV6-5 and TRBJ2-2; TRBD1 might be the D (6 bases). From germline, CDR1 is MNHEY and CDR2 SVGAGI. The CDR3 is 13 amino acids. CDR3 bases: TGTGCCAGCAGTTACCAGGACAGCGGAGAGCTGTATTTT. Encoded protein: CASSYQDSGELYF.

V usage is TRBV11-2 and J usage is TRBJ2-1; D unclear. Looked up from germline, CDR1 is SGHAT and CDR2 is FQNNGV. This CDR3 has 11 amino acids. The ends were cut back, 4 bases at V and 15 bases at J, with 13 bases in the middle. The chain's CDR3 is CASSSATRRFF. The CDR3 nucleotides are TGTGCCAGCAGCTCCGCGACCAGGCGGTTCTTC.

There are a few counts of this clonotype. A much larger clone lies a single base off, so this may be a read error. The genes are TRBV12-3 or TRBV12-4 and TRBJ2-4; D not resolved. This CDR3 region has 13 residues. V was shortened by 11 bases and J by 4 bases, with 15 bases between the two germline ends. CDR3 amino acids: CAATRDGKNIQYF. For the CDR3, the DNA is TGTGCCGCGACTCGAGACGGAAAAAACATTCAGTACTTC.

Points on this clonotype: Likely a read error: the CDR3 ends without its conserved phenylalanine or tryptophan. The CDR3 is CASSVVLGKQFI. Written as DNA, the CDR3 is TGTGCCAGCAGCGTGGTACTGGGTAAGCAGTTCATC. The J gene is TRBJ2-1, the V gene TRBV11-1, with D hard to call. The CDR3 sequence is 12 residues long. The germline CDR1 and CDR2 sequences are SGHAT and FQDESV (reference sequence). V was trimmed by 5 bases and J by 11 bases, leaving 13 bases between them.

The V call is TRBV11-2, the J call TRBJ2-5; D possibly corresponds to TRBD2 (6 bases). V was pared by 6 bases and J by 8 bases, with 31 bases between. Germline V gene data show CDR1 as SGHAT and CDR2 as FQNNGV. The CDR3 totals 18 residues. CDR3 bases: TGTGCCAGCAGTCCTAGCTCAATCCAGGGTACTGTGCGGGACACCCAGTACTTC. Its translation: CASSPSSIQGTVRDTQYF.

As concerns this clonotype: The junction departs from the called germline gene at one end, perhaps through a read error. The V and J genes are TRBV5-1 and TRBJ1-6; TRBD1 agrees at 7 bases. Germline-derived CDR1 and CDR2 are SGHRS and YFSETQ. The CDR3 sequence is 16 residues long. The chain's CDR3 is CANSESLTGHKSPLHF. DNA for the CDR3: TGCGCCAACAGCGAGAGCCTGACAGGGCATAAATCACCCCTCCACTTT.

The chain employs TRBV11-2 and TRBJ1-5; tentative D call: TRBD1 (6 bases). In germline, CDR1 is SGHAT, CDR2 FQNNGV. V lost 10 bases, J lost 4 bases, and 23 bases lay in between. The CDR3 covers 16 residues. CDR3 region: CANSLEGGLTNQPQHF. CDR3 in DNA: TGTGCCAACAGTCTAGAAGGGGGACTGACGAATCAGCCCCAGCATTTT.

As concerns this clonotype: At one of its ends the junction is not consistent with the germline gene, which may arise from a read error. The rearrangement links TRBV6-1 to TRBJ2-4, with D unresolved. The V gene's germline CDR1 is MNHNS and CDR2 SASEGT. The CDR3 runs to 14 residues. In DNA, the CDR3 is TGTGCCAGCATTGAAATCACCACAGTAAATTTTCAGTACTTC. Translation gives CASIEITTVNFQYF.

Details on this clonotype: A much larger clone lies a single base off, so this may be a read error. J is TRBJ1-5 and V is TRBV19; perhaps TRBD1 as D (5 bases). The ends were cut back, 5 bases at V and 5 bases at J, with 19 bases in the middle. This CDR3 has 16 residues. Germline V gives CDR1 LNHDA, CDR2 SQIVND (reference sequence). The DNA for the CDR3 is TGTGCCAGTAGTTACGGAAAGGGGTTCAGGCATCAGCCCCAGCATTTT. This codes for CASSYGKGFRHQPQHF.

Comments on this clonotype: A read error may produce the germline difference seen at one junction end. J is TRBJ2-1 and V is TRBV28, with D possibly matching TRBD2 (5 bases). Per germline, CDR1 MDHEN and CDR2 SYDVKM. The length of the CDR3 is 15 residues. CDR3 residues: CASSLWESSYNQQFF. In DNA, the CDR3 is TGTGCCAGCAGTTTGTGGGAGAGCTCCTACAATCAGCAGTTCTTC.

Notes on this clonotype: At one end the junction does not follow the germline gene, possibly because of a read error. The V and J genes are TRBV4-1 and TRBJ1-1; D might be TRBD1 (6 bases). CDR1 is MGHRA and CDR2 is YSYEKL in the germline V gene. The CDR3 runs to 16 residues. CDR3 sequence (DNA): TGCGCCAGCAACCAAGAGCGAACAGGGATGAACACTGAAGCTTTCTTT. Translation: CASNQERTGMNTEAFF.

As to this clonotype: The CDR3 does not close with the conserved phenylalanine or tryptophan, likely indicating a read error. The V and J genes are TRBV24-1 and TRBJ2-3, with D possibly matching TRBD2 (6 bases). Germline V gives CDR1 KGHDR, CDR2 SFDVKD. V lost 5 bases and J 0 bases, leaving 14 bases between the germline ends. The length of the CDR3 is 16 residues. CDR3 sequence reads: CATSGRGRTSTDTQYI. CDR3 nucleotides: TGTGCCACCAGTGGGAGGGGAAGGACTAGCACAGATACGCAGTATATT.